The 3 T cell receptor beta chains below come from one sample, sequenced in a study of T cell repertoires in cytomegalovirus infection. MiXCR, run by TCRdb on the reads, gives a single entry per CDR3 protein. In the table there are about 570,000 distinct CDR3 sequences, under 45% of which are singletons. Their antigens are not known. This material consisted of cultured PBMCs, taken from culture after CMV antigen stimulation. The receptors shown here come from a human donor in good health (CMV status not recorded). Some clones in this sample may be carry-over from other donors' samples.

This clonotype was observed a handful of times. The chain is built from TRBV6-4 and TRBJ2-5, with 11 bases fitting TRBD1. The CDR3 totals 16 residues. Looked up from germline, CDR1 is MRHNA and CDR2 is SNTAGT. J gave up 4 bases and V 7 bases, and 11 bases lay outside the gene matches. CDR3 nucleotide sequence: TGTGCCAGCACAGGGTTGGACAGGGGGCTGGGAGAGACCCAGTACTTC. Its translation: CASTGLDRGLGETQYF.

This chain links TRBV6-6 with TRBJ2-7, with D possibly being TRBD2 (5 bases). Deletions cut 0 bases from V and 3 bases from J, with 12 bases between. This CDR3 has 15 amino acids. CDR1 is MNHNY, CDR2 SVGAGI, per germline (reference sequence). The CDR3 region is CASSYSRGPHYEQYF. The CDR3 DNA sequence: TGTGCCAGCAGTTACTCGAGAGGGCCTCACTACGAGCAGTACTTC.

This clonotype was observed a few times. The chain has TRBV7-9 and TRBJ1-3; unclear D gene. The CDR3 spans 14 residues. V lost 5 bases to trimming and J lost 2 bases, with 10 bases between them. Per the germline V gene, CDR1 is SEHNR and CDR2 is FQNEAQ (reference sequence). CDR3 amino acids: CASSPTEAGNTIYF. In nucleotides, the CDR3 is TGTGCCAGCAGCCCCACCGAGGCTGGAAACACCATATATTTT.